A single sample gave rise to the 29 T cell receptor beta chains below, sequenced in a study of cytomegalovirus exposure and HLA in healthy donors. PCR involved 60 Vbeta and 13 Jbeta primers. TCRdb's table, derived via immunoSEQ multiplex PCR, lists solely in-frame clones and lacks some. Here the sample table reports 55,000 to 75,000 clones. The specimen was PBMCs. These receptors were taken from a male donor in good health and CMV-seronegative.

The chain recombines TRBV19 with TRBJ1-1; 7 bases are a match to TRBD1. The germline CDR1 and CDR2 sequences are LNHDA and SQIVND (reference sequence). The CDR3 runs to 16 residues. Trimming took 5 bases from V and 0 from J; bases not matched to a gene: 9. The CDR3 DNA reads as TGTGCCAGTAGTCCAAGCATGGGGACAGTGAACACTGAAGCTTTCTTT. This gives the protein CASSPSMGTVNTEAFF. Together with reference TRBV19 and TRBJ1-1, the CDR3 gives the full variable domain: DGGITQSPKYLFRKEGQNVTLSCEQNLNHDAMYWYRQDPGQGLRLIYYSQIVNDFQKGDIAEGYSVSREKKESFPLTVTSAQKNPTAFYLCASSPSMGTVNTEAFFGQGTRLTVV.

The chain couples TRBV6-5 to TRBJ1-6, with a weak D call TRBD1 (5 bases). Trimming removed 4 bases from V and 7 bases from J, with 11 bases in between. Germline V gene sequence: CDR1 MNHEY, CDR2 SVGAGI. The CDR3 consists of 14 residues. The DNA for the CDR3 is TGTGCCAGCAGTTGGGACTGGGAGAATTCACCCCTCCACTTT. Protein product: CASSWDWENSPLHF.

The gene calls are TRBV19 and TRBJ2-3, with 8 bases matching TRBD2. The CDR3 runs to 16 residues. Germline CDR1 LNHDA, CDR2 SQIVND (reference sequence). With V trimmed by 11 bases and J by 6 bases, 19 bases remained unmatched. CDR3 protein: CAVGAGVILGSDTQYF. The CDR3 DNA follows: TGTGCCGTCGGAGCGGGAGTGATATTGGGCTCGGATACGCAGTATTTT.

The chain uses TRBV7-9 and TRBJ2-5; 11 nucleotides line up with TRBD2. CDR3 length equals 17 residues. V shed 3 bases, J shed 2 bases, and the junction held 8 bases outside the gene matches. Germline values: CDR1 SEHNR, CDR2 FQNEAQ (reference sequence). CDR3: CASSFGAGTSGQETQYF. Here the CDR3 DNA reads TGTGCCAGCAGCTTTGGCGCCGGGACTAGCGGACAAGAGACCCAGTACTTC.

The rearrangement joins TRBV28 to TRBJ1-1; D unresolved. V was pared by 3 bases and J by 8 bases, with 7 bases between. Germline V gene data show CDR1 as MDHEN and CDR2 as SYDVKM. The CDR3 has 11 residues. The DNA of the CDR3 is TGTGCCAGCAGTTTTAGGAGCGAAGCTTTCTTT. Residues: CASSFRSEAFF.

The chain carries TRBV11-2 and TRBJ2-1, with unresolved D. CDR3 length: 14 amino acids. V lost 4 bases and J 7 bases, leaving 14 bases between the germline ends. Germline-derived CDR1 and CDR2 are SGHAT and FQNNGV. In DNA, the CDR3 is TGTGCCAGCAGCTCCGGCAGCACAGATAATGAGCAGTTCTTC. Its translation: CASSSGSTDNEQFF. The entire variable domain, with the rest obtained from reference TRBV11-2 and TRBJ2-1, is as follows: EAGVAQSPRYKIIEKRQSVAFWCNPISGHATLYWYQQILGQGPKLLIQFQNNGVVDDSQLPKDRFSAERLKGVDSTLKIQPAKLEDSAVYLCASSSGSTDNEQFFGPGTRLTVL.

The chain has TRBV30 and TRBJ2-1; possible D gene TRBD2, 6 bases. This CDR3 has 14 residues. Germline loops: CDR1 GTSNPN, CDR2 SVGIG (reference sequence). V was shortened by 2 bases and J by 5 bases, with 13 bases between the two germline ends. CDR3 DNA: TGTGCCTGGAGTTGGAGGGTAGGAGACAATGAGCAGTTCTTC. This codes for CAWSWRVGDNEQFF.

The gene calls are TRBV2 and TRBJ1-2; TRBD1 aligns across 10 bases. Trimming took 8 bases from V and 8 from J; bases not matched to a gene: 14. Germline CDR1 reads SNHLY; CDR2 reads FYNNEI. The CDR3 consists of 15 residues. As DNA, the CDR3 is TGTGCCAGCGGCCATGCAGGGACAGGGGAAGGCGGCTACACCTTC. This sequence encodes CASGHAGTGEGGYTF.

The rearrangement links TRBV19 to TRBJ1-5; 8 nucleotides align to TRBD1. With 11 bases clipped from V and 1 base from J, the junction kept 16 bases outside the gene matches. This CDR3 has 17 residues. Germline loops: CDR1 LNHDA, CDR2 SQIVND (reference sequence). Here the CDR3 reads CAGVPGQGRRSNQPQHF. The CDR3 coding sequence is TGTGCCGGTGTTCCCGGACAGGGCCGTAGGAGCAATCAGCCCCAGCATTTT.

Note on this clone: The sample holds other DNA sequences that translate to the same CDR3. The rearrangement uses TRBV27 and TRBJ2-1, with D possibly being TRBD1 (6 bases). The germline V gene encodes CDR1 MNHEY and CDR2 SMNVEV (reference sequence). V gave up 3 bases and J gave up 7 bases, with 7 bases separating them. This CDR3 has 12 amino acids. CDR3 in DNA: TGTGCCAGCAGTTTCAGGGGAAATGAGCAGTTCTTC. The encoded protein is CASSFRGNEQFF.

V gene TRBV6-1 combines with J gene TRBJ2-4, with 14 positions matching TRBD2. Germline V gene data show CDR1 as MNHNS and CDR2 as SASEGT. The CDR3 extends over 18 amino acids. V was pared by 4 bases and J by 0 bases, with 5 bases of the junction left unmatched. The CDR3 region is CASSAGLAGGVAKNIQYF. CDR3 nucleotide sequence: TGTGCCAGCAGTGCCGGACTAGCGGGGGGCGTAGCCAAAAACATTCAGTACTTC.

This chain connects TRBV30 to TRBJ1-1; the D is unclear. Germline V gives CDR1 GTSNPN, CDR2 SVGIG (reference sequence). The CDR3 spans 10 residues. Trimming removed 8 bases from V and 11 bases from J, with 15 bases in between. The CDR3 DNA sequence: TGTGCCGGCGGAGGCCGGGAGGCTTTCTTT. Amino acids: CAGGGREAFF.

CDR3 residues: CASSQEGSGKNIQYF. CDR3 DNA sequence: TGCGCCAGCAGCCAAGAGGGGAGTGGCAAAAACATTCAGTACTTC. V usage is TRBV4-3 and J usage is TRBJ2-4, with D possibly TRBD2 on 5 matching bases. Germline assignment: CDR1 LGHNA and CDR2 YSLEER. The V end was cut by 0 bases, the J end by 3 bases, with 9 bases between. The CDR3 covers 15 residues.

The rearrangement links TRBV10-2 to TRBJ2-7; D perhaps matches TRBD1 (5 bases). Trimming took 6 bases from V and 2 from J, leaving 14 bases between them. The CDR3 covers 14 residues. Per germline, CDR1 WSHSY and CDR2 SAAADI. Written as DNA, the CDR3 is TGCGCCAGCAGGAGTGGGGCAGGGACCTACGAGCAGTACTTC. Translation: CASRSGAGTYEQYF.

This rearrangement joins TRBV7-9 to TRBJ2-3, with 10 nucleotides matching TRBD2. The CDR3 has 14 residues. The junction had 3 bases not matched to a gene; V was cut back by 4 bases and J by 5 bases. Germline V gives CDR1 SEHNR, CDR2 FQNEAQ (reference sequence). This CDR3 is CASSSQRGGDTQYF. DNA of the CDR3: TGTGCCAGCAGCTCTCAGCGGGGGGGAGATACGCAGTATTTT.

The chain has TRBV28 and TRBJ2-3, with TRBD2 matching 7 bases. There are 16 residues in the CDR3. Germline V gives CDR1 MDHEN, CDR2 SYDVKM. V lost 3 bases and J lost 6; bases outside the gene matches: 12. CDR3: CASSFGGGGSRDTQYF. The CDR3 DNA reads TGTGCCAGCAGTTTTGGGGGGGGTGGTTCACGGGATACGCAGTATTTT. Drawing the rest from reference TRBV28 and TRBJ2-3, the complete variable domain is DVKVTQSSRYLVKRTGEKVFLECVQDMDHENMFWYRQDPGLGLRLIYFSYDVKMKEKGDIPEGYSVSREKKERFSLILESASTNQTSMYLCASSFGGGGSRDTQYFGPGTRLTVL.

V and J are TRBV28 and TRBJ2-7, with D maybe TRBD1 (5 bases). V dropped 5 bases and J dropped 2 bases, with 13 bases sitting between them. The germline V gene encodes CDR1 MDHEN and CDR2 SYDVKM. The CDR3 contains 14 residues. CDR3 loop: CASSKDSLAYEQYF. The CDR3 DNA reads TGTGCCAGCAGTAAAGACAGCTTAGCCTACGAGCAGTACTTC.

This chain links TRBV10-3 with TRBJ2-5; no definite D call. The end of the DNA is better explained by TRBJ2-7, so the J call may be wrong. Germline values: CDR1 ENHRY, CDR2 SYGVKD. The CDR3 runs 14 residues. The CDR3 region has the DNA TGTGCCATCAGTGAGTCTCGTCCATGGTACGAGCAGTACTTC. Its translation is CAISESRPWYEQYF.

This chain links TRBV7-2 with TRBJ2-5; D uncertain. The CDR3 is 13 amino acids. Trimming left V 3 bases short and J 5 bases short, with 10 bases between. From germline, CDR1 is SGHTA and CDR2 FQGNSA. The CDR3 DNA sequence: TGTGCCAGCAGCTTGAGGCCCCCCGAGACCCAGTACTTC. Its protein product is CASSLRPPETQYF.

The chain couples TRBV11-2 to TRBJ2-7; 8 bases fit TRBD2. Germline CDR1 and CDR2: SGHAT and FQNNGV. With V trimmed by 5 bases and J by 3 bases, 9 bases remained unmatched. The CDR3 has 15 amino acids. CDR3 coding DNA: TGTGCCAGCAGCCCCGGGGGACTAGAACGCTACGAGCAGTACTTC. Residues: CASSPGGLERYEQYF.

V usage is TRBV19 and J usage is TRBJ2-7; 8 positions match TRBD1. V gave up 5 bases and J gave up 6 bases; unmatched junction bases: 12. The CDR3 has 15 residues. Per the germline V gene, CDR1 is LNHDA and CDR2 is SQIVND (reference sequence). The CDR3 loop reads CASSGSGTGLREQYF. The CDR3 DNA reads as TGTGCCAGTAGTGGGTCCGGGACAGGTCTGCGCGAGCAGTACTTC.

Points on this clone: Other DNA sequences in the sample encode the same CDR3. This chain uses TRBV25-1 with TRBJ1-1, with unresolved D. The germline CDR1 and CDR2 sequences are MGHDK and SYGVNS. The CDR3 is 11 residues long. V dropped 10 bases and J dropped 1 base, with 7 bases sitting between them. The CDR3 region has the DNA TGTGCCACAACACGGAACACTGAAGCTTTCTTT. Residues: CATTRNTEAFF.

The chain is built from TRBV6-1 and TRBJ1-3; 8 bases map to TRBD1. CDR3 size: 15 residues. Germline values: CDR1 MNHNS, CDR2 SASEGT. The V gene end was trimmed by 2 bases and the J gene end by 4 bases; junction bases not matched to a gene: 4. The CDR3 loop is CASSEQGADGNTIYF. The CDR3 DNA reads TGTGCCAGCAGTGAACAGGGGGCAGACGGAAACACCATATATTTT.

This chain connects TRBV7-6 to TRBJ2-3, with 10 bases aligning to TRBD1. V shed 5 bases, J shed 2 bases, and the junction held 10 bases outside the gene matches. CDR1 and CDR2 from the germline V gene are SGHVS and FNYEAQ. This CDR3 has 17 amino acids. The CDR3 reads CASSLGTGASFTDTQYF. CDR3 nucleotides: TGTGCCAGCAGCCTCGGGACAGGGGCTTCATTCACAGATACGCAGTATTTT.

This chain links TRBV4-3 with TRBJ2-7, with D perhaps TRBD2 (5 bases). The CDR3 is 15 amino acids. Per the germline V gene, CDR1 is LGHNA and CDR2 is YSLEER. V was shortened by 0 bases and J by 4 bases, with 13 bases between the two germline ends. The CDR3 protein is CASSQDISSGYEQYF. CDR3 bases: TGCGCCAGCAGCCAAGATATCTCCTCGGGGTACGAGCAGTACTTC.

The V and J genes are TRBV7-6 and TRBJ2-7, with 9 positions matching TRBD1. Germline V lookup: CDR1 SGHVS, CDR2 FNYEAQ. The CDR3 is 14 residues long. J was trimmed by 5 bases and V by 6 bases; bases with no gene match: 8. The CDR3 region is CASSTGTGFNEQYF. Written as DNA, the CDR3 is TGTGCCAGCAGTACCGGGACAGGGTTCAACGAGCAGTACTTC.

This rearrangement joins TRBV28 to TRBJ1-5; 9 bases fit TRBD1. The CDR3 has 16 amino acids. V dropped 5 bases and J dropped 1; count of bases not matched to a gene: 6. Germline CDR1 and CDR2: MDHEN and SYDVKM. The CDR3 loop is CASSTTGTGSNQPQHF. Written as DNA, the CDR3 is TGTGCCAGCAGTACAACCGGGACAGGGAGCAATCAGCCCCAGCATTTT.

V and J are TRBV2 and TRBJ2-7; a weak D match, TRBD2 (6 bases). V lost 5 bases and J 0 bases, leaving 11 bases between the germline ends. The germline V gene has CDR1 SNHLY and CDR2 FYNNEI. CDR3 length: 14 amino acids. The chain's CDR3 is CASSWTGDSYEQYF. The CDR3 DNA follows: TGTGCCAGCAGTTGGACGGGGGACTCCTACGAGCAGTACTTC. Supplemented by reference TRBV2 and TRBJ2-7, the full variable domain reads EPEVTQTPSHQVTQMGQEVILRCVPISNHLYFYWYRQILGQKVEFLVSFYNNEISEKSEIFDDQFSVERPDGSNFTLKIRSTKLEDSAMYFCASSWTGDSYEQYFGPGTRLTVT.

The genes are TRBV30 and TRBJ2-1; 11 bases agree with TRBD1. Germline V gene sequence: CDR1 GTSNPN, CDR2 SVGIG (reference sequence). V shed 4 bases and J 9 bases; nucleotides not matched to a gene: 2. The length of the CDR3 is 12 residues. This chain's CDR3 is CAWTGQGVEQFF. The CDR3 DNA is TGTGCCTGGACGGGACAGGGGGTTGAGCAGTTCTTC.